This T cell receptor (beta chain) derives from a study of blood T cell repertoires in COVID-19. Study context: In each case, the material was cDNA or gDNA derived from T cells, B-cell-depleted T cells, or PBMCs.

Original processing notes: Estimation of nucleated cell counts was performed using reference gene primer amplification. Some clones are missing from TCRdb's copy, which holds only in-frame ones; the method was immunoSEQ multiplex PCR. V and J calls and clone size are copied from that table; D and trimming were computed from the DNA. The repertoire holds about 110,000 clones, with around 66% as singletons. The CDR3 covers 14 residues. The germline gives CDR1 SGHNT, CDR2 YYREEE (reference sequence). The junction had 5 bases not matched to a gene; V was cut back by 4 bases and J by 3 bases. The clonotype was recovered from a man older than 75 with acute or convalescent COVID-19. V gene TRBV5-4 combines with J gene TRBJ1-2, with 8 nucleotides matching TRBD1. The sequencing input was peripheral blood. DNA for the CDR3: TGTGCCAGCAGCGTGCAGGGGGCGGACTATGGCTACACCTTC. Its protein product is CASSVQGADYGYTF.